Below, 26 T cell receptor beta chains from the same sample are listed, as sequenced in a study of blood T cell repertoires in COVID-19. Sequenced by immunoSEQ multiplex PCR; TCRdb stores in-frame clones only, minus some. The sample records some 260,000 clones, approximately 90% being singletons. Source material: PBMCs or T cells enriched from blood (not recorded which). These receptors all stem from a man aged 35 to 55 who had recovered from COVID-19.

V gene TRBV7-4 combines with J gene TRBJ1-5, with 9 bases lining up with TRBD1. The J segment lost 1 base and the V segment lost 2 bases, leaving 15 bases of the junction unmatched. Germline V CDR1 and CDR2: SGHVT, SQSDAQ. The CDR3 spans 20 residues. The CDR3 DNA reads as TGTGCCAGCAGCTTAAGTCCCCCCGGGACAGGGTTTAGGAGCAATCAGCCCCAGCATTTT. Its translation is CASSLSPPGTGFRSNQPQHF.

The chain couples TRBV12-3 or TRBV12-4 to TRBJ1-2; D not certain. The CDR3 consists of 12 residues. V lost 2 bases and J 5 bases, leaving 6 bases between the germline ends. DNA for the CDR3: TGTGCCAGCAGTTTATTCAGTTATGGCTACACCTTC. Its translation: CASSLFSYGYTF.

The chain uses TRBV19 and TRBJ1-4; 11 bases are shared with TRBD1. Per the germline V gene, CDR1 is LNHDA and CDR2 is SQIVND (reference sequence). V lost 6 bases to trimming and J lost 8 bases; unmatched junction nucleotides: 2. This CDR3 is built from 13 residues. CDR3 loop: CASRGTGGEKLFF. The CDR3 DNA is TGTGCCAGTAGGGGGACAGGGGGAGAAAAACTGTTTTTT.

The rearrangement links TRBV11-3 to TRBJ2-7, with D possibly being TRBD2 (7 bases). Trimming took 8 bases from V and 3 from J, leaving 11 bases between them. Per the germline V gene, CDR1 is SGHNT and CDR2 is YENEEA. The CDR3 consists of 12 residues. The CDR3 is CASGGAGYEQYF. The CDR3 bases are TGTGCCAGCGGGGGGGCCGGCTACGAGCAGTACTTC.

The rearrangement joins TRBV18 to TRBJ1-1; TRBD1 is a possible D gene (5 bases). Germline assignment: CDR1 KGHSH and CDR2 LQKENI. The V and J ends lost 2 bases and 0 bases respectively, with 10 bases between them. This CDR3 is built from 15 residues. CDR3 residues: CASSPTGVVNTEAFF. DNA of the CDR3: TGTGCCAGCTCACCAACGGGGGTGGTGAACACTGAAGCTTTCTTT.

The CDR3 DNA reads as TGTGCCAGCAGCCTTGACAGGGGGCTGTACAATGAGCAGTTCTTC. Protein product: CASSLDRGLYNEQFF. This rearrangement joins TRBV9 to TRBJ2-1, with 10 bases fitting TRBD1. With V trimmed by 4 bases and J by 4 bases, 5 bases remained unmatched. The CDR3 totals 15 residues. Germline-derived CDR1 and CDR2 are SGDLS and YYNGEE.

V is TRBV4-1 and J is TRBJ2-2, with unresolved D. Germline V gene sequence: CDR1 MGHRA, CDR2 YSYEKL. This CDR3 has 13 amino acids. Between the trimmed V and J ends, which lost 0 bases and 7 bases, there was a span of 6 bases. The CDR3 DNA reads TGCGCCAGCAGCCAAGATAGAGGCGGGGAGCTGTTTTTT. Translation: CASSQDRGGELFF.

The chain recombines TRBV7-9 with TRBJ2-2; 7 nucleotides match TRBD1. The CDR3 has 17 residues. Germline CDR1 SEHNR, CDR2 FQNEAQ (reference sequence). J was trimmed by 3 bases and V by 1 base; bases with no gene match: 8. CDR3 sequence (DNA): TGTGCCAGCAGCTTAGGCCGACAGGGAAAGGACACCGGGGAGCTGTTTTTT. It codes for CASSLGRQGKDTGELFF.

The rearrangement joins TRBV28 to TRBJ2-7; TRBD1 matches 9 bases. This CDR3 has 15 residues. Germline assignment: CDR1 MDHEN and CDR2 SYDVKM. V lost 5 bases, J lost 0 bases, and 5 bases stayed unmatched. The CDR3 reads CASSPTGQGSYEQYF. The CDR3, as DNA: TGTGCCAGCAGTCCAACGGGACAGGGCTCCTACGAGCAGTACTTC.

This clone was seen once. This chain uses TRBV19 with TRBJ2-1; D is uncertain. Trimming removed 3 bases from V and 8 bases from J, with 5 bases in between. The germline V gene encodes CDR1 LNHDA and CDR2 SQIVND (reference sequence). CDR3 size: 11 residues. CDR3 region: CASSILHEQFF. The CDR3 region has the DNA TGTGCCAGTAGTATTCTCCATGAGCAGTTCTTC.

The J gene is TRBJ2-7, the V gene TRBV28; tentatively, D is TRBD2 (5 bases). The germline V and J ends were trimmed by 11 bases and 5 bases, with 19 bases remaining between them. The CDR3 is made up of 13 amino acids. Germline V gene data show CDR1 as MDHEN and CDR2 as SYDVKM. The CDR3 loop reads CAVHGLGPHEQYF. CDR3 coding DNA: TGTGCCGTCCATGGACTGGGCCCTCACGAGCAGTACTTC.

CDR3 sequence (DNA): TGTGCCAGCAGGCTGGGACTGAACTATGGCTACACCTTC. Protein product: CASRLGLNYGYTF. The rearrangement links TRBV27 to TRBJ1-2, with a possible D match to TRBD1 (5 bases). Germline CDR1 MNHEY, CDR2 SMNVEV (reference sequence). Trimming removed 6 bases at V and 2 bases at J, with 10 bases between. The CDR3 contains 13 residues.

This rearrangement joins TRBV3-1 (or the pseudogene TRBV3-2) to TRBJ1-6; 9 nucleotides agree with TRBD1. This CDR3 region has 15 residues. The V gene end was trimmed by 3 bases and the J gene end by 7 bases; junction bases not matched to a gene: 4. CDR1 and CDR2 from the germline V gene are LGHDT and YNNKEL (reference sequence). Written as DNA, the CDR3 is TGTGCCAGCAGCCAGGCCGGGACAGGGAATTCACCCCTCCACTTT. Protein sequence: CASSQAGTGNSPLHF.

V gene TRBV28 combines with J gene TRBJ2-5; weak D call: TRBD2 (6 bases). CDR1 is MDHEN, CDR2 SYDVKM, per germline. This CDR3 contains 16 residues. V lost 2 bases and J 0 bases, leaving 13 bases between the germline ends. DNA for the CDR3: TGTGCCAGCAGTTTAGCGGGACTCGGGAACCAAGAGACCCAGTACTTC. It translates to CASSLAGLGNQETQYF.

The genes are TRBV9 and TRBJ2-2; 13 bases map to TRBD2. V lost 6 bases and J lost 6; bases outside the gene matches: 17. Germline CDR1 is SGDLS and CDR2 is YYNGEE. The CDR3 spans 19 residues. CDR3 amino acids: CASTTSTSGGLSKPGELFF. The CDR3 DNA reads TGTGCCAGCACAACTTCGACTAGCGGGGGGCTATCAAAGCCCGGGGAGCTGTTTTTT.

The chain combines TRBV7-8 with TRBJ2-1; 10 bases agree with TRBD2. The CDR3 is 15 amino acids. Trimming took 2 bases from V and 4 from J; bases not matched to a gene: 2. Germline assignment: CDR1 SGHVS and CDR2 FQNEAQ. The CDR3 spells CASSLLAGVYNEQFF. The CDR3 DNA is TGTGCCAGCAGCTTACTAGCGGGAGTATACAATGAGCAGTTCTTC.

The chain links TRBV11-3 to TRBJ2-3; 10 nucleotides line up with TRBD2. Germline lookup yields CDR1 SGHNT and CDR2 YENEEA. The CDR3 has 15 residues. The ends lost 3 bases at V and 2 bases at J; junction bases unmatched: 2. The CDR3 reads CASSFTSGATDTQYF. The DNA for the CDR3 is TGTGCCAGCAGCTTTACTAGCGGGGCCACAGATACGCAGTATTTT.

The V and J genes are TRBV7-2 and TRBJ2-1; 8 bases fit TRBD1. Germline CDR1 SGHTA, CDR2 FQGNSA. J lost 8 bases, V lost 1 base, and 7 bases had no gene match. The CDR3 loop spans 15 amino acids. In nucleotides, the CDR3 is TGTGCCAGCAGCTTAGGAGGACAGGGTGTAGATGAGCAGTTCTTC. This translates into CASSLGGQGVDEQFF.

With respect to this clone: One end of the junction is discordant with germline, which a read error may explain. The chain joins TRBV28 to TRBJ2-2, with D unresolved. Per the germline V gene, CDR1 is MDHEN and CDR2 is SYDVKM. CDR3 length equals 15 residues. CDR3 nucleotides: TGTGCCAGCAGTTTATGGGCCACGAACCCCGGGGAGCTGTTTTTT. Protein product: CASSLWATNPGELFF.

This clone was detected once. The rearrangement uses TRBV3-1 (or the pseudogene TRBV3-2) and TRBJ2-1, with D possibly TRBD2 on 6 matching bases. Trimming took off 1 base at V and 7 bases at J, with 20 bases between the two ends. The germline V gene encodes CDR1 LGHDT and CDR2 YNNKEL (reference sequence). The CDR3 totals 17 residues. CDR3 sequence: CASSQARGGRKGNEQFF. DNA for the CDR3: TGTGCCAGCAGCCAAGCTCGGGGAGGTCGCAAGGGGAATGAGCAGTTCTTC.

This rearrangement joins TRBV6-6 to TRBJ1-5; 11 nucleotides line up with TRBD1. Trimming cost V 0 bases and J 6 bases; bases outside gene matches: 4. This CDR3 comprises 16 residues. Germline lookup yields CDR1 MNHNY and CDR2 SVGAGI (reference sequence). The CDR3 nucleotides read TGTGCCAGCAGTTACTCTAGGACAGGGGGCTTTCAGCCCCAGCATTTT. This sequence encodes CASSYSRTGGFQPQHF.

The DNA of the CDR3 is TGTGCCAGCAGCTTACAGGGGACGGGCTACACCTTC. It is translated as CASSLQGTGYTF. The chain has TRBV11-2 and TRBJ1-2; possible D gene TRBD1, 6 bases. The CDR3 sequence is 12 residues long. V dropped 2 bases and J dropped 8 bases, with 9 bases sitting between them. From germline, CDR1 is SGHAT and CDR2 FQNNGV.

This clone was seen a single time. The gene calls are TRBV7-2 and TRBJ2-7; D might be TRBD1 (7 bases). Germline V gives CDR1 SGHTA, CDR2 FQGNSA. This CDR3 is built from 15 residues. V was clipped by 5 bases and J by 4 bases, with 18 bases between them. The CDR3: CASSARSTGRYEQYF. The CDR3 DNA is TGTGCCAGCAGCGCCCGGTCGACAGGGAGGTACGAGCAGTACTTC.

The V and J genes are TRBV28 and TRBJ2-6, with 7 bases aligning to TRBD2. Trimming cost V 7 bases and J 2 bases; bases outside gene matches: 8. The CDR3 sequence is 16 residues long. Germline V gene sequence: CDR1 MDHEN, CDR2 SYDVKM. CDR3 in DNA: TGTGCCAGCAAAATCGGGGGGTGGGCTGGGGCCAACGTCCTGACTTTC. Protein product: CASKIGGWAGANVLTF.

In its sample, this clone was seen a few times. Here the CDR3 reads CASSEQVNTEAFF. The CDR3 coding sequence is TGTGCCAGCAGTGAACAGGTGAACACTGAAGCTTTCTTT. The V call is TRBV6-1, the J call TRBJ1-1; D is unclear. CDR3 length equals 13 residues. CDR1 is MNHNS, CDR2 SASEGT, per germline. The V gene lost 2 bases and the J gene lost 0 bases, with 4 bases spanning the gap.

The DNA for the CDR3 is TGTGCCAGCAGCTTAAACGACAGGAGGAATGAAAAACTGTTTTTT. This translates into CASSLNDRRNEKLFF. The chain is built from TRBV11-1 and TRBJ1-4, with a weak D call TRBD1 (6 bases). The ends were cut back, 2 bases at V and 5 bases at J, with 12 bases in the middle. From germline, CDR1 is SGHAT and CDR2 FQDESV (reference sequence). The CDR3 contains 15 residues.